This TCR beta chain is drawn from a study of blood T cells in healthy people across ages. At least 6.5 million PBMCs were isolated per sample. Samples each yielded at least 6 micrograms of total RNA. Study-level findings and limits: TCR beta diversity, measured per million T cells, fell in a roughly linear way with age.

The CDR3 has 15 residues. The germline V gene encodes CDR1 SGHAT and CDR2 FQNNGV. V was cut by 5 bases and J by 1 base, with 11 bases left in between. A second PCR, run for roughly 6 to 11 cycles, used a sample-barcoded 5' primer plus a J-beta primer mix. A template-switch adaptor with 12 random nucleotides tagged each cDNA molecule. TCRdb analysed the 5' RACE reads with MiXCR anew, one entry per CDR3 protein. This sample has more than 650,000 distinct CDR3 sequences, with about 20% found just once. About this clonotype: Its cognate antigen is unknown.

The sequence was collected from a man between 65 and 79 years old in good health. Sample: blood. The chain has TRBV11-2 and TRBJ1-4; TRBD1 is a possible D gene (6 bases). CDR3 DNA sequence: TGTGCCAGCAGCCCATCGGGACAAACTAATGAAAAACTGTTTTTT. It encodes CASSPSGQTNEKLFF.